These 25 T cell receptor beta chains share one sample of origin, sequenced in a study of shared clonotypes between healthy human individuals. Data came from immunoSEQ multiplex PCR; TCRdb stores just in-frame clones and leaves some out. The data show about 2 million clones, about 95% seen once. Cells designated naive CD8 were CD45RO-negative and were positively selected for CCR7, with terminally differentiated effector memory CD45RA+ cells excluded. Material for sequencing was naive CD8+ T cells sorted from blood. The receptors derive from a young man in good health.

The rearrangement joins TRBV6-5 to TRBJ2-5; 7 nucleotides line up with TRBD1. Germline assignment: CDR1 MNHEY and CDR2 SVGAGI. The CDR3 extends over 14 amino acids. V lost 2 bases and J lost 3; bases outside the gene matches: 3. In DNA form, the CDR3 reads TGTGCCAGCAGTTACGGGGGACAGAAAGAGACCCAGTACTTC. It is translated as CASSYGGQKETQYF.

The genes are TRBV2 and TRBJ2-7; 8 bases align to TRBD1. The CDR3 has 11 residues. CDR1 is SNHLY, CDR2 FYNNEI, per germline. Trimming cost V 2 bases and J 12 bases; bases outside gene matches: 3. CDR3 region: CASSEPGTGYF. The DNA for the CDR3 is TGTGCCAGCAGTGAACCCGGGACAGGGTACTTC. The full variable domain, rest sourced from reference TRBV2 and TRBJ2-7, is EPEVTQTPSHQVTQMGQEVILRCVPISNHLYFYWYRQILGQKVEFLVSFYNNEISEKSEIFDDQFSVERPDGSNFTLKIRSTKLEDSAMYFCASSEPGTGYFGPGTRLTVT.

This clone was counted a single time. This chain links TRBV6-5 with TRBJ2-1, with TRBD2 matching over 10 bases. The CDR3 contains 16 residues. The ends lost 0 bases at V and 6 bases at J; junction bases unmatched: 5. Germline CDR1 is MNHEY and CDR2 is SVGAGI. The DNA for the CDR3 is TGTGCCAGCAGTTACTCAGCGGGAGGGGTAGGCAATGAGCAGTTCTTC. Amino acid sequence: CASSYSAGGVGNEQFF.

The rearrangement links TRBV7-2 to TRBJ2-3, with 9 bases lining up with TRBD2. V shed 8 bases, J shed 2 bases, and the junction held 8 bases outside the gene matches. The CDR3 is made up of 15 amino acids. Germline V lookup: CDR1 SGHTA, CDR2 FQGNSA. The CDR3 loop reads CASSPLAGNTDTQYF. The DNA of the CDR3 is TGTGCCAGCTCCCCCCTAGCGGGGAACACAGATACGCAGTATTTT.

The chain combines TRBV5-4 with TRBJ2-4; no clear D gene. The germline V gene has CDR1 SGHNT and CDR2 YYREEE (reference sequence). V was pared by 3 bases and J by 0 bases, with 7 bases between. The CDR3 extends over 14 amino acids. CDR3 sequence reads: CASSSDLAKNIQYF. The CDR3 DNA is TGTGCCAGCAGCTCGGACCTAGCCAAAAACATTCAGTACTTC.

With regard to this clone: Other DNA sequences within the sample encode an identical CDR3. This CDR3 reads CASSLGGGSNQPQHF. The CDR3 region has the DNA TGTGCCAGCAGCTTAGGTGGAGGGTCCAATCAGCCCCAGCATTTT. The rearrangement uses TRBV5-6 and TRBJ1-5, with D hard to call. The V end lost 2 bases, the J end lost 3 bases, and 12 bases lay between the germline ends. The CDR3 totals 15 residues. Germline-derived CDR1 and CDR2 are SGHDT and YYEEEE.

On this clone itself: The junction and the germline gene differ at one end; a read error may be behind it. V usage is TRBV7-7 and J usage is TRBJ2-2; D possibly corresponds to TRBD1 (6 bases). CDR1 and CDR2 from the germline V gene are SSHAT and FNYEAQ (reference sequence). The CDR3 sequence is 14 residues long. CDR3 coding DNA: TGTGCTAGCAGCTTATACAGGGAAACCGGGGAGCTGTTTTTT. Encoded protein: CASSLYRETGELFF.

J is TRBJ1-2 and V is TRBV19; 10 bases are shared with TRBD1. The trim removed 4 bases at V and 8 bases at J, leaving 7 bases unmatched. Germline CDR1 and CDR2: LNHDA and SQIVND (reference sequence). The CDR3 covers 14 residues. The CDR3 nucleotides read TGTGCCAGTAGTACCCTGACAGGGGGCGAGGGCTACACCTTC. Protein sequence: CASSTLTGGEGYTF.

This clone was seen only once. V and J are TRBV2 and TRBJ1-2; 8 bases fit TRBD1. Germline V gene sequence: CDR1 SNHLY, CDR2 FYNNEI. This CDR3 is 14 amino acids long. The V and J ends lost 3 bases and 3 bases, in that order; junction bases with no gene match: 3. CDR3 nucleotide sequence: TGTGCCAGCAGTGATAGACAGGGGTACTATGGCTACACCTTC. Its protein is CASSDRQGYYGYTF.

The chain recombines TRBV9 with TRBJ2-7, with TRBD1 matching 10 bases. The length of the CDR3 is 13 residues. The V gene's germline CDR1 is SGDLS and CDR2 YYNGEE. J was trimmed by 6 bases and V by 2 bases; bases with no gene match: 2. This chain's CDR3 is CASSVGTGAEQYF. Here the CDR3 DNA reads TGTGCCAGCAGCGTCGGGACAGGGGCCGAGCAGTACTTC.

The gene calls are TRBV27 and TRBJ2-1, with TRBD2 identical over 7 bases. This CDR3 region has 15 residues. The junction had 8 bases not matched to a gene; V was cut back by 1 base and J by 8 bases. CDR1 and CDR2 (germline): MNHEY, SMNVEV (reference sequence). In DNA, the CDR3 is TGTGCCAGCAGTTTATGGGCGGGAGATTCGGATGAGCAGTTCTTC. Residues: CASSLWAGDSDEQFF.

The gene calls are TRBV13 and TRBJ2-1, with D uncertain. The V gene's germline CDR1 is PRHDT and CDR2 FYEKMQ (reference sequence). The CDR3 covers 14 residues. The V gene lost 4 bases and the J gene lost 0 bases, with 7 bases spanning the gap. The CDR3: CASSSGDSYNEQFF. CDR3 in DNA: TGTGCCAGCAGCTCCGGAGACTCCTACAATGAGCAGTTCTTC. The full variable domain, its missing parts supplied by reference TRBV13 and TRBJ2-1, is AAGVIQSPRHLIKEKRETATLKCYPIPRHDTVYWYQQGPGQDPQFLISFYEKMQSDKGSIPDRFSAQQFSDYHSELNMSSLELGDSALYFCASSSGDSYNEQFFGPGTRLTVL.

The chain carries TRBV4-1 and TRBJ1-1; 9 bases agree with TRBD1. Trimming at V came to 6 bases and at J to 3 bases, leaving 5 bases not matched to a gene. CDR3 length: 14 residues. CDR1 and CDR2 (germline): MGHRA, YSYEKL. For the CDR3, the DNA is TGCGCCAGCAGAGAGGACAGGGGATACACTGAAGCTTTCTTT. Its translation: CASREDRGYTEAFF.

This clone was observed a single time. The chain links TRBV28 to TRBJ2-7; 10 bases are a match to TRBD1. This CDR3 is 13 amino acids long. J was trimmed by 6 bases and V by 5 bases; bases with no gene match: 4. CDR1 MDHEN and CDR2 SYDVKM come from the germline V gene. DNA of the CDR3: TGTGCCAGCAGTGTGACAGGGGGCAGCGAGCAGTACTTC. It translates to CASSVTGGSEQYF.

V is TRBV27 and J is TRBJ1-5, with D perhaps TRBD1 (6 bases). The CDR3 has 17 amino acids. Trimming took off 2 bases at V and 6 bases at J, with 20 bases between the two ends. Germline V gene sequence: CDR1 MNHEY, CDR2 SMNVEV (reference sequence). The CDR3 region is CASSLLSSGGAGQPQHF. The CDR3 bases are TGTGCCAGCAGTTTACTTTCTTCGGGGGGCGCAGGTCAGCCCCAGCATTTT.

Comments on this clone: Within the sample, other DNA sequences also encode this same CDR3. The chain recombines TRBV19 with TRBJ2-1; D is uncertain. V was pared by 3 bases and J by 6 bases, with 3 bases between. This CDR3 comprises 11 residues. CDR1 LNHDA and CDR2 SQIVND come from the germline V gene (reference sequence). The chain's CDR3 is CASSIGNEQFF. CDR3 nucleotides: TGTGCCAGTAGTATTGGCAATGAGCAGTTCTTC.

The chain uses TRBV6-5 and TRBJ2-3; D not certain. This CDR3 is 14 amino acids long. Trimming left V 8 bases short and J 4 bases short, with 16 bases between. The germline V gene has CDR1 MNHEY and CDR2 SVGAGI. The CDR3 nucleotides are TGTGCCAGCTATAACCTCAGGAGCGCAGATACGCAGTATTTT. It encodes CASYNLRSADTQYF.

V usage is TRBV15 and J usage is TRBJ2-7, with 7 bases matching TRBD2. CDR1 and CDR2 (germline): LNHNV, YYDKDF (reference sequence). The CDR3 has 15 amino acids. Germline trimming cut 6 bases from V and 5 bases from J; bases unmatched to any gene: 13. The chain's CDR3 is CATRASGGTIHEQYF. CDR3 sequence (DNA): TGTGCCACCAGAGCCTCTGGGGGGACTATTCACGAGCAGTACTTC.

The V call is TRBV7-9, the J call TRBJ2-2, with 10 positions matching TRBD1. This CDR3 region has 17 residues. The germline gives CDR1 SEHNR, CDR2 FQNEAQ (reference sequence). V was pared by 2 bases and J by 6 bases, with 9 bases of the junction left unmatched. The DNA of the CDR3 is TGTGCCAGCAGCTTACCCCACGGGACAGGGGAGGCCGGGGAGCTGTTTTTT. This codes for CASSLPHGTGEAGELFF. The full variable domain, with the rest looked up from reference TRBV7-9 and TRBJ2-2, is DTGVSQNPRHKITKRGQNVTFRCDPISEHNRLYWYRQTLGQGPEFLTYFQNEAQLEKSRLLSDRFSAERPKGSFSTLEIQRTEQGDSAMYLCASSLPHGTGEAGELFFGEGSRLTVL.

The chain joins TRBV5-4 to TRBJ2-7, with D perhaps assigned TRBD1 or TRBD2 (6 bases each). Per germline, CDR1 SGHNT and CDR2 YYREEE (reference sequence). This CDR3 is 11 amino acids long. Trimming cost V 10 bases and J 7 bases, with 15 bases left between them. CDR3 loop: CACDEGGEQYF. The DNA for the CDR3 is TGTGCCTGCGATGAGGGGGGAGAGCAGTACTTC.

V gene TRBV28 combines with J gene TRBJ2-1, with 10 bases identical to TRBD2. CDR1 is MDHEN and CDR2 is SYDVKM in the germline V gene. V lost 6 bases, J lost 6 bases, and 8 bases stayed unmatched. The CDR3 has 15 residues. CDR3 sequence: CASSLTSGFFNEQFF. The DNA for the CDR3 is TGTGCCAGCAGCCTGACTAGCGGGTTCTTCAATGAGCAGTTCTTC.

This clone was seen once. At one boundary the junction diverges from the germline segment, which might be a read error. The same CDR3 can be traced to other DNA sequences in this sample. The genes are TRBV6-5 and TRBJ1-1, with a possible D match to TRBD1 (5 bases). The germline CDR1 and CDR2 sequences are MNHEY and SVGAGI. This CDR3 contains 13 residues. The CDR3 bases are TGTGCCAGCAGTTACTCTCCGGACACGGAAGCTTTCTTT. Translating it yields CASSYSPDTEAFF.

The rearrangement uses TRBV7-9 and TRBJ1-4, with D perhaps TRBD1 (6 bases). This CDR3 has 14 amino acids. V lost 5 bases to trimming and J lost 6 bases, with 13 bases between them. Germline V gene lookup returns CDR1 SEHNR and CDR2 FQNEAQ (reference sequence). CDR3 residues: CASSPTRTDEKLFF. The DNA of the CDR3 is TGTGCCAGCAGCCCTACTAGGACAGATGAAAAACTGTTTTTT.

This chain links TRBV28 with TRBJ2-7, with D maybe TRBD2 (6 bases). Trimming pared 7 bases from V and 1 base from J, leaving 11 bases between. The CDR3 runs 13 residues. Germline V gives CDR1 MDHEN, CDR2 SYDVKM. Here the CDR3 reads CASTRDWSYEQYF. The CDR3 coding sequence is TGTGCCAGCACCCGGGACTGGTCCTACGAGCAGTACTTC.

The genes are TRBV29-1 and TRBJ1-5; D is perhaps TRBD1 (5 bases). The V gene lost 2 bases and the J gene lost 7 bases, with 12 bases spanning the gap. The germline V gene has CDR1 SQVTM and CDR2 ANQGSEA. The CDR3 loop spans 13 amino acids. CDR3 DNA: TGCAGCGTTGAACAGGGACTCGGGCAGCCCCAGCATTTT. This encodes CSVEQGLGQPQHF.